Listed here is a single T cell receptor (beta chain). Its cognate antigen is unknown. The data derive from a study of cytomegalovirus exposure and HLA in healthy donors. At the level of the study: Falling in the Caucasian-associated ancestry cluster were 80% to 85% of some 400 genotyped donors. General observations from the study: Highest at DRB1 and lowest at HLA-C, TCR association rates differed among HLA loci in a later analysis. It was shown in a later analysis that HLA-associated TCR beta chains were more clonally expanded than other, equally common chains. A cluster of highly shared sequence variants was likely a sequencing artifact.

PCR primers comprised 60 Vbeta and 13 Jbeta primers. The method was immunoSEQ multiplex PCR; TCRdb's version includes in-frame clones alone and lacks a portion of them. The table records 140,000 to 150,000 clones, approximately 86% of them present only once. CDR3 length: 13 residues. Trimming at V came to 7 bases and at J to 4 bases, leaving 3 bases not matched to a gene. Germline lookup yields CDR1 MNHEY and CDR2 SMNVEV (reference sequence). Sequencing was done on a sample of PBMCs. This rearrangement joins TRBV27 to TRBJ2-2; 7 nucleotides align to TRBD2. The sequence was obtained from a woman aged 40 to 50 in good health and CMV-seronegative. CDR3 DNA sequence: TGTGCCAGCAACTGGGGGGGCACCGGGGAGCTGTTTTTT. It specifies CASNWGGTGELFF.